The source of this T cell receptor beta chain is a study of blood T cell repertoires in COVID-19. The CDR3 covers 14 residues. With 7 bases clipped from V and 6 bases from J, the junction kept 8 bases outside the gene matches. CDR1 and CDR2 from the germline V gene are ENHRY and SYGVKD. The data were produced by immunoSEQ multiplex PCR, yet TCRdb's version contains in-frame clones alone and is incomplete. Of 200,000 or so clones listed, around four fifths are singletons. This clone was observed a single time. The chain is built from TRBV10-3 and TRBJ2-2; 7 bases line up with TRBD2. This sequence was found in a human donor in a cohort sampled during active COVID-19. Sequencing was done on a sample of peripheral blood. The CDR3 protein is CAIKLAEWAGELFF. The CDR3 DNA is TGTGCCATCAAGCTAGCGGAGTGGGCCGGGGAGCTGTTTTTT.